Sequencing of this TCR beta chain was carried out in a study of OX40 agonist ivuxolimab in advanced cancers. Trimming cost V 1 base and J 4 bases, with 5 bases left between them. The CDR3 runs 13 residues. The repertoire was sequenced with immunoSEQ multiplex PCR; TCRdb's copy has only in-frame clones and lacks some. This table has tens of thousands of clones, 86% appearing once. This TCR was sampled from an adult with an advanced solid tumor such as melanoma, head and neck, liver or kidney cancer. Sequencing used CD4+ or CD8+ T cells sorted from blood, obtained in a trial of the OX40 agonist ivuxolimab. The chain employs TRBV23-1 and TRBJ1-3; D is uncertain. TRBV23-1 is placed among ORFs of uncertain function. The CDR3 sequence is CASSQYQGNTIYF. Written as DNA, the CDR3 is TGCGCCAGCAGTCAATACCAAGGAAACACCATATATTTT.